The clone carrying this T cell receptor (beta chain) was seen repeatedly, ten times or more. The CDR3 length is 14 residues. Between the trimmed V and J ends, which lost 10 bases and 8 bases, there was a span of 21 bases. Germline V gene sequence: CDR1 MNHEY, CDR2 SMNVEV (reference sequence). The data were taken from a study of early T cells in non-severe SARS-CoV-2 infection. From the 5' RACE reads, TCRdb called clonotypes with MiXCR, one entry per CDR3 protein. This table holds tens of thousands of distinct CDR3 sequences, around 4.5% found once. The material sequenced was whole blood. This chain links TRBV27 with TRBJ2-1; D is unresolved. This receptor was identified in an adult who was a healthcare worker with PCR-confirmed SARS-CoV-2 infection or an uninfected control (not recorded which). The CDR3 reads CATNPRRSYYEQFF. DNA of the CDR3: TGTGCCACCAATCCAAGACGCTCGTATTATGAGCAGTTCTTC.